This TCR beta chain was captured in a study of blood T cell repertoires in COVID-19. Libraries were prepared by immunoSEQ multiplex PCR; TCRdb keeps only in-frame clonotypes and omits some of them. The sample lists 270,000 or so clones, 89% occurring once. The sample comprised peripheral blood. The TCR sequence derives from a woman in her thirties or forties who had recovered from COVID-19.

The CDR3: CASSLGALDEQFF. CDR3 coding DNA: TGTGCCAGCAGCTTAGGCGCGTTGGATGAGCAGTTCTTC. This chain links TRBV11-3 with TRBJ2-1; D gene uncertain. There are 13 residues in the CDR3. The V end was cut by 1 base, the J end by 8 bases, with 9 bases between. CDR1 is SGHNT and CDR2 is YENEEA in the germline V gene.